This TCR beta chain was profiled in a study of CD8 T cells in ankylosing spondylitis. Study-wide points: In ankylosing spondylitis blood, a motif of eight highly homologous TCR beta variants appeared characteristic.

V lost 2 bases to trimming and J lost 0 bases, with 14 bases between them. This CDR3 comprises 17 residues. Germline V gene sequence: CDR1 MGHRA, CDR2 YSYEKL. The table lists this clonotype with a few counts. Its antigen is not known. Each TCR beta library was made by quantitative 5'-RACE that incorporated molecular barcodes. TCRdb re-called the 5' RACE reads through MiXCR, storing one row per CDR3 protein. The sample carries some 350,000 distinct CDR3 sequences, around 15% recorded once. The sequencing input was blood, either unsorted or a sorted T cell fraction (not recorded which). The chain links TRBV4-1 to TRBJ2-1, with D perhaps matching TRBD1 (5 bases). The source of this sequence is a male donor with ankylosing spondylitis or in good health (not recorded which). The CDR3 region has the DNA TGCGCCAGCAGCCAACCGGAACAGGCTAGCTCCTACAATGAGCAGTTCTTC. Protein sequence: CASSQPEQASSYNEQFF.